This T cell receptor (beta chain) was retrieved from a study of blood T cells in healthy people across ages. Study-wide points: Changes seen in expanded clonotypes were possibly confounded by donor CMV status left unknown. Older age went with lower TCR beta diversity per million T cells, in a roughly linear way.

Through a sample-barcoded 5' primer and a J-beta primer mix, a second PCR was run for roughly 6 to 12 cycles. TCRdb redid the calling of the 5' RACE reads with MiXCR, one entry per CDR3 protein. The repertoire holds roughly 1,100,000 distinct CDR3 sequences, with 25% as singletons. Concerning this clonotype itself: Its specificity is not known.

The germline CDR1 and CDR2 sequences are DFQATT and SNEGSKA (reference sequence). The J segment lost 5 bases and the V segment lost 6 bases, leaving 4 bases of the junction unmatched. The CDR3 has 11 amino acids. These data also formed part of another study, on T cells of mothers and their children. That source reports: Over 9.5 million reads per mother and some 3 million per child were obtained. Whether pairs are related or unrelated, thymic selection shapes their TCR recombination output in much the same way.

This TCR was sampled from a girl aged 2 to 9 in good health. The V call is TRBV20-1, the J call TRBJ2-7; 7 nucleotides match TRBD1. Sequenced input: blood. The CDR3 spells CSASDRDEQYF. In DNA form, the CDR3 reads TGCAGTGCATCTGACAGGGACGAGCAGTACTTC.